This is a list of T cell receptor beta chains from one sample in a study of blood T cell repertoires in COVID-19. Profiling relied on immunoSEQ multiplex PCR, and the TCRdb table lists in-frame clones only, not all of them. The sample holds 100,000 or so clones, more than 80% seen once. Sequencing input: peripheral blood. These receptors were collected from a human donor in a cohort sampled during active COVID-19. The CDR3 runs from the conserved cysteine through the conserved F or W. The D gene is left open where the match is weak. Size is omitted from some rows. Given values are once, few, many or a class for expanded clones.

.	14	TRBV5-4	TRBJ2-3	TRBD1	CASSLTGVEDTQYF	TGTGCCAGCAGCTTGACAGGGGTAGAAGATACGCAGTATTTT
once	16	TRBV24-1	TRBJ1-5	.	CATSDSGPGGGQPQHF	TGTGCCACCAGTGATTCGGGCCCGGGGGGTGGCCAGCCCCAGCATTTT
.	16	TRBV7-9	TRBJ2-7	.	CASSLATVDSSYEQYF	TGTGCCAGCAGCTTAGCAACAGTAGACAGCTCCTACGAGCAGTACTTC
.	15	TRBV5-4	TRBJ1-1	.	CASSLLNSMNTEAFF	TGTGCCAGCAGCCTCCTCAACAGTATGAACACTGAAGCTTTCTTT
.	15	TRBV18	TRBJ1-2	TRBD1	CASSAESDRNYGYTF	TGTGCCAGCTCAGCAGAATCGGACAGGAACTATGGCTACACCTTC
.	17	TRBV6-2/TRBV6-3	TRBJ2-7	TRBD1	CASSSYPSGTGNYEQYF	TGTGCCAGCAGTTCCTACCCTTCCGGGACAGGGAACTACGAGCAGTACTTC
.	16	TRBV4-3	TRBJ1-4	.	CASSRDTAGLEEKLFF	TGCGCCAGCAGCCGTGATACAGCGGGACTCGAAGAAAAACTGTTTTTT
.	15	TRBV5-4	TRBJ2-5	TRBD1	CASSPGRDRGETQYF	TGTGCCAGCAGCCCGGGCCGGGACAGGGGTGAGACCCAGTACTTC
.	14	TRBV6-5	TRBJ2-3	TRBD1	CAISQGAVSDTQYF	TGTGCCATTTCACAGGGGGCAGTTTCAGATACGCAGTATTTT
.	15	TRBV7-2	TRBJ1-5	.	CASSPFRGSGQPQHF	TGTGCCAGCAGCCCCTTCAGGGGTTCGGGTCAGCCCCAGCATTTT
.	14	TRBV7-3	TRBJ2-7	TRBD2	CASSFNGGVDEQYF	TGTGCCAGCAGCTTTAACGGGGGGGTCGACGAGCAGTACTTC
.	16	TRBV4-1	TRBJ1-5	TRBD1	CASSQVDRGFYQPQHF	TGCGCCAGCAGCCAGGTGGACAGGGGGTTCTATCAGCCCCAGCATTTT
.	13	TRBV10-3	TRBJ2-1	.	CAISGQAYNEQFF	TGTGCCATCAGTGGACAGGCATACAATGAGCAGTTCTTC
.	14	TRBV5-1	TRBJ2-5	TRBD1	CASSGGQGWETQYF	TGCGCCAGCAGCGGCGGACAGGGTTGGGAGACCCAGTACTTC
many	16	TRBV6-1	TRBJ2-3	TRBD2	CASSEAAGGPTDTQYF	TGTGCCAGCAGTGAAGCGGCGGGGGGGCCCACAGATACGCAGTATTTT
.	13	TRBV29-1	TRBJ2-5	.	CSVARGAQETQYF	TGCAGCGTTGCCCGGGGGGCCCAAGAGACCCAGTACTTC
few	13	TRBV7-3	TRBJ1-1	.	CASSLRPGTEAFF	TGTGCCAGCAGCTTAAGACCGGGAACTGAAGCTTTCTTT
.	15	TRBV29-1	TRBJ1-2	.	CSVSWGGASNYGYTF	TGCAGCGTGTCCTGGGGGGGCGCATCTAACTATGGCTACACCTTC
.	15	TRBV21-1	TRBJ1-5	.	CASSKVGQPYQPQHF	TGTGCCAGCAGCAAAGTTGGACAGCCCTATCAGCCCCAGCATTTT
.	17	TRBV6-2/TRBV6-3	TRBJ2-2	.	CASSRLKTSQGSGELFF	TGTGCCAGCAGTCGCCTGAAAACCTCTCAGGGGTCCGGGGAGCTGTTTTTT
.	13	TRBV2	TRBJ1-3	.	CASSEGQRTTIYF	TGTGCCAGCAGTGAAGGGCAAAGAACCACCATATATTTT
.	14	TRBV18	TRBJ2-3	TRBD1	CASSRTGPPDTQYF	TGTGCCAGCTCTAGGACAGGTCCCCCGGATACGCAGTATTTT
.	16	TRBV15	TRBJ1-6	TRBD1	CATSLLGQGAESPLHF	TGTGCCACCAGCCTTCTCGGACAGGGGGCGGAATCACCCCTCCACTTT
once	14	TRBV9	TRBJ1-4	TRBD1	CASSPRGRNEKLFF	TGTGCCAGCAGCCCCAGGGGGCGGAATGAAAAACTGTTTTTT
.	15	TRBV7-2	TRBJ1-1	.	CASSFGGTSATEAFF	TGTGCCAGCAGCTTTGGGGGTACTAGCGCCACTGAAGCTTTCTTT
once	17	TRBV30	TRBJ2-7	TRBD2	CAWSHISGGHSSYEQYF	TGTGCCTGGAGCCATATAAGCGGGGGCCATTCCTCCTACGAGCAGTACTTC
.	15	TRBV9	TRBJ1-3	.	CASSSATGSGNTIYF	TGTGCCAGCAGCTCAGCAACAGGGTCGGGAAACACCATATATTTT